The 12 T cell receptor beta chains below were found in one sample sequenced in a study of cytomegalovirus exposure and HLA in healthy donors. The PCR made use of 60 Vbeta and 13 Jbeta primers. Only in-frame clones appear in the TCRdb table, and some are missing; sequencing was by immunoSEQ multiplex PCR. The data hold around 120,000 clones, with approximately 68% observed a single time. The specimen sequenced was PBMCs. These receptors were obtained from a man between 25 and 39 years old in good health and CMV-seropositive.

This clone occurred a few times. The chain joins TRBV15 to TRBJ2-5, with D possibly matching TRBD1 (5 bases). V was trimmed by 0 bases and J by 6 bases, leaving 11 bases between them. CDR3 size: 14 residues. Germline lookup yields CDR1 LNHNV and CDR2 YYDKDF (reference sequence). The CDR3 coding sequence is TGTGCCACCAGCAGAGACCAGGGTGGGCAGACCCAGTACTTC. Amino acids: CATSRDQGGQTQYF.

The chain employs TRBV5-6 and TRBJ2-1; 10 positions agree with TRBD2. From germline, CDR1 is SGHDT and CDR2 YYEEEE. This CDR3 comprises 15 residues. After removal of 4 bases from V and 8 bases from J, the junction contained 9 bases not matched to a gene. The CDR3 region is CASSKLAGFLDEQFF. The CDR3 coding sequence is TGTGCCAGCAGCAAACTAGCGGGATTTTTGGATGAGCAGTTCTTC.

This clone was found a few times. V gene TRBV5-8 combines with J gene TRBJ1-3; D call uncertain. CDR3 length: 16 residues. Trimming cost V 1 base and J 8 bases, with 19 bases left between them. Per the germline V gene, CDR1 is SGHTS and CDR2 is YDEGEE. CDR3 protein: CASSLYSQALWDTIYF. The CDR3 coding sequence is TGTGCCAGCAGCTTGTACTCCCAGGCGCTGTGGGACACCATATATTTT. Looking up the rest from reference TRBV5-8 and TRBJ1-3 gives the full variable domain: EAGVTQSPTHLIKTRGQQATLRCSPISGHTSVYWYQQALGLGLQFLLWYDEGEERNRGNFPPRFSGRQFPNYSSELNVNALELEDSALYLCASSLYSQALWDTIYFGEGSWLTVV.

V and J are TRBV19 and TRBJ2-7; D is perhaps TRBD2 (5 bases). This CDR3 comprises 14 residues. Trimming removed 9 bases at V and 6 bases at J, with 21 bases between. CDR1 is LNHDA and CDR2 is SQIVND in the germline V gene (reference sequence). The CDR3 protein is CASSDRGVRTEQYF. CDR3 bases: TGTGCCAGCTCCGATCGGGGAGTTAGGACCGAGCAGTACTTC.

This chain joins TRBV4-3 and TRBJ2-5; 8 bases agree with TRBD2. Germline-derived CDR1 and CDR2 are LGHNA and YSLEER. CDR3 length: 17 residues. V trimming: 0 bases; J trimming: 2 bases; junction bases outside the gene matches: 8. The CDR3 nucleotides read TGCGCCAGCAGCCAAGACGGTGAGGGACTAGGACAAGAGACCCAGTACTTC. Protein sequence: CASSQDGEGLGQETQYF.

This chain uses TRBV11-2 with TRBJ1-1; D possibly corresponds to TRBD1 (6 bases). Trimming cost V 6 bases and J 3 bases, with 11 bases left between them. The germline CDR1 and CDR2 sequences are SGHAT and FQNNGV. The CDR3 is 13 residues long. The CDR3 spells CASSTQGDTEAFF. The DNA of the CDR3 is TGTGCCAGCAGTACACAGGGTGACACTGAAGCTTTCTTT.

This chain links TRBV5-1 with TRBJ2-5, with D possibly TRBD1 on 6 matching bases. CDR1 and CDR2 (germline): SGHRS, YFSETQ. This CDR3 is 14 amino acids long. V was clipped by 4 bases and J by 2 bases, with 12 bases between them. The CDR3 DNA is TGCGCCAGCAGCACCGGGACACCTCAAGAGACCCAGTACTTC. Residues: CASSTGTPQETQYF.

This clone was recorded only once. This chain links TRBV5-1 with TRBJ2-1; 9 bases line up with TRBD2. This CDR3 comprises 15 residues. Germline CDR1 SGHRS, CDR2 YFSETQ. With V trimmed by 0 bases and J by 3 bases, 1 base remained unmatched. CDR3 DNA sequence: TGCGCCAGCAGCTTGGGACTAGCGGACTACAATGAGCAGTTCTTC. Translating it yields CASSLGLADYNEQFF. Looking up the rest from reference TRBV5-1 and TRBJ2-1 gives the full variable domain: KAGVTQTPRYLIKTRGQQVTLSCSPISGHRSVSWYQQTPGQGLQFLFEYFSETQRNKGNFPGRFSGRQFSNSRSEMNVSTLELGDSALYLCASSLGLADYNEQFFGPGTRLTVL.

The chain joins TRBV21-1 to TRBJ2-5; the tabulated D call, TRBD2, remains unverified against the DNA. TRBV21-1 is termed a pseudogene. CDR3 length: 16 amino acids. The CDR3 loop reads CASSTRTSGIGETQYF. The CDR3 nucleotides read TGTGCCAGCAGCACAAGGACTAGCGGGATAGGTGAGACCCAGTACTTC.

V usage is TRBV29-1 and J usage is TRBJ2-1, with D possibly matching TRBD2 (6 bases). Between the trimmed V and J ends, which lost 5 bases and 0 bases, there was a span of 8 bases. This CDR3 is built from 13 residues. Germline lookup yields CDR1 SQVTM and CDR2 ANQGSEA. In nucleotides, the CDR3 is TGCAGCGTTACTAGCCACTCCTACAATGAGCAGTTCTTC. It yields the protein CSVTSHSYNEQFF.

The chain has TRBV11-2 and TRBJ2-1, with 15 bases identical to TRBD2. J lost 9 bases, V lost 6 bases, and 6 bases had no gene match. Germline CDR1 reads SGHAT; CDR2 reads FQNNGV. This CDR3 is 15 amino acids long. CDR3 region: CASRRTSGRATEQFF. Here the CDR3 DNA reads TGTGCCAGCAGGCGGACTAGCGGGAGGGCCACTGAGCAGTTCTTC.

The chain is built from TRBV11-2 and TRBJ1-2, with a possible D match to TRBD1 (5 bases). The CDR3 consists of 12 residues. Trimming left V 1 base short and J 6 bases short, with 6 bases between. In germline, CDR1 is SGHAT, CDR2 FQNNGV. CDR3: CASSLVRDGYTF. For the CDR3, the DNA is TGTGCCAGCAGCTTAGTCAGGGATGGCTACACCTTC.